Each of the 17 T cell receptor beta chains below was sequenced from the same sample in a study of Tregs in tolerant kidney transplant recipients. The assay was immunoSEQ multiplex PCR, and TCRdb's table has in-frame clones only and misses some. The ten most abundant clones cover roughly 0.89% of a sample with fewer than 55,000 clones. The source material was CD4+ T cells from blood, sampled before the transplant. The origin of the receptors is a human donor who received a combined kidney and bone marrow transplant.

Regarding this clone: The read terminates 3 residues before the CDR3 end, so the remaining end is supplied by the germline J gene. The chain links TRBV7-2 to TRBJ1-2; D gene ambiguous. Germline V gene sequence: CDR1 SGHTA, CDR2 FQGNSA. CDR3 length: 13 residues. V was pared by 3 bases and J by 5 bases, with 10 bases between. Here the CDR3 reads CASSFAGLYGYTF. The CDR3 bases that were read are TGTGCCAGCAGCTTCGCAGGACTATATGGC.

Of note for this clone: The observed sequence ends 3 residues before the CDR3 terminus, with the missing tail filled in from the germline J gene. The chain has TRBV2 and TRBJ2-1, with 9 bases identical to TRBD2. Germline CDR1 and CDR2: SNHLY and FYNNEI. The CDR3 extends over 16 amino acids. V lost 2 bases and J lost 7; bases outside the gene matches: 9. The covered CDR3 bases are TGTGCCAGCAGTGAACTAGGCGGGGGGGCGGGTAATGAG. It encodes CASSELGGGAGNE. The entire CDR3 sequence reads CASSELGGGAGNEQFF.

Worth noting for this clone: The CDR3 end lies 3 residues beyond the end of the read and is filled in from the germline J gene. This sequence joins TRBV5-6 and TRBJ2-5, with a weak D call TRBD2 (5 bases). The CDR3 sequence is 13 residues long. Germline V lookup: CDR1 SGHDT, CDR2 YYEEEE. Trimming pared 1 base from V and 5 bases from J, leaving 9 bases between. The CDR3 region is CASSLTQRETQYF. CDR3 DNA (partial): TGTGCCAGCAGCTTGACCCAGCGGGAGACC.

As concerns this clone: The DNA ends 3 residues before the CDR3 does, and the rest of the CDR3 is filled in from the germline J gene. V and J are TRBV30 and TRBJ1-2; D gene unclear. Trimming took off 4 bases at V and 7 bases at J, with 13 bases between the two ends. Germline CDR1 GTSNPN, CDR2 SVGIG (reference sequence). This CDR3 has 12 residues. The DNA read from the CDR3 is TGTGCCTGGATTGGTACAGTCACTGGC. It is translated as CAWIGTVTG. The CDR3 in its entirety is CAWIGTVTGYTF. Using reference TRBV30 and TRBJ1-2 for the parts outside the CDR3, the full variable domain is SQTIHQWPATLVQPVGSPLSLECTVEGTSNPNLYWYRQAAGRGLQLLFYSVGIGQISSEVPQNLSASRPQDRQFILSSKKLLLSDSGFYLCAWIGTVTGYTFGSGTRLTVV.

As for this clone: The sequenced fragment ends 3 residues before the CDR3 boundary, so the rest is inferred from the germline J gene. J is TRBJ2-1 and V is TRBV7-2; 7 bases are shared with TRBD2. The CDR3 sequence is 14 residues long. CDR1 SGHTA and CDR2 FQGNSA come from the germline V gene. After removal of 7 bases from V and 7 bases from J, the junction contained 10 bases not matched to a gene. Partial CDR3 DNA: TGTGCCAGCAACCAGGGAGGGAGCAGGAATGAG. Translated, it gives CASNQGGSRNE. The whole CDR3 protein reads CASNQGGSRNEQFF. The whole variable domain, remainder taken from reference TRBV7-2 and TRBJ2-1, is GAGVSQSPSNKVTEKGKDVELRCDPISGHTALYWYRQSLGQGLEFLIYFQGNSAPDKSGLPSDRFSAERTGGSVSTLTIQRTQQEDSAVYLCASNQGGSRNEQFFGPGTRLTVL.

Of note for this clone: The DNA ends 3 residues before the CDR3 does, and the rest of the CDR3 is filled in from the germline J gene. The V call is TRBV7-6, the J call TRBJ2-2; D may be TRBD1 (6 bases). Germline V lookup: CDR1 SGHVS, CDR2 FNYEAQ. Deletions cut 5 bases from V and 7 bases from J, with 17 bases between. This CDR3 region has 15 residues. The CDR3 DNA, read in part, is TGTGCCAGCAGCCTGGCGGCAGGGGCGGTCGGGGAG. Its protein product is CASSLAAGAVGE. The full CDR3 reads CASSLAAGAVGELFF.

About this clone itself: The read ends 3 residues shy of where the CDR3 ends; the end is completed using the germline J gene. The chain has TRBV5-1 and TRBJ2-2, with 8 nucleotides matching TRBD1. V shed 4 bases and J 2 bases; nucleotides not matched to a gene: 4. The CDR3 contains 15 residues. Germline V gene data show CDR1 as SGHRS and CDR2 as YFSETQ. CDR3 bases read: TGCGCCAGCAGCCGGGACAGGAGAAACACCGGGGAG. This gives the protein CASSRDRRNTGE. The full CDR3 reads CASSRDRRNTGELFF.

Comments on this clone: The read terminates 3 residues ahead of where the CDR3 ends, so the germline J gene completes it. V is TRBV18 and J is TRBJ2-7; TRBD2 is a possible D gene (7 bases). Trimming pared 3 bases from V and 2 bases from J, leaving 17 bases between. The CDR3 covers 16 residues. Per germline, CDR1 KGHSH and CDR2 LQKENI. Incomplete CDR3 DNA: TGTGCCAGCTCACCCCGGGGAGGGGGTGAAACCTACGAG. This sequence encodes CASSPRGGGETYE. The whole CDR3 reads CASSPRGGGETYEQYF.

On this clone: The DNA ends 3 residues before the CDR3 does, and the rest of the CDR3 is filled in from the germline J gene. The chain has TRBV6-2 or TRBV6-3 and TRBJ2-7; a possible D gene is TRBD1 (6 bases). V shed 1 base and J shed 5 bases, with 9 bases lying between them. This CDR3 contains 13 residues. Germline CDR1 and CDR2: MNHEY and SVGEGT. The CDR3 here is CASSYWDTNEQYF. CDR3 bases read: TGTGCCAGCAGTTACTGGGACACGAACGAG.

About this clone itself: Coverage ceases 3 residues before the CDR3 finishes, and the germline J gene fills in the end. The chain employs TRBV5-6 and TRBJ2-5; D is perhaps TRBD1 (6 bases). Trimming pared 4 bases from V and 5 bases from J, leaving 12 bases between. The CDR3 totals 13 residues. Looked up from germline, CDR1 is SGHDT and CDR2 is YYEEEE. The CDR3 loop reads CASSPDRTETQYF. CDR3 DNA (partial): TGTGCCAGCAGCCCTGACAGGACCGAGACC.

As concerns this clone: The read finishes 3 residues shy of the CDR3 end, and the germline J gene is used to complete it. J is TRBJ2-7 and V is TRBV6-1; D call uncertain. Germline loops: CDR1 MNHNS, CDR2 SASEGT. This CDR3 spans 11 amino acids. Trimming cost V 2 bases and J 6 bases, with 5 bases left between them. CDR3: CASSEKAEQYF. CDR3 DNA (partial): TGTGCCAGCAGTGAAAAGGCCGAG.

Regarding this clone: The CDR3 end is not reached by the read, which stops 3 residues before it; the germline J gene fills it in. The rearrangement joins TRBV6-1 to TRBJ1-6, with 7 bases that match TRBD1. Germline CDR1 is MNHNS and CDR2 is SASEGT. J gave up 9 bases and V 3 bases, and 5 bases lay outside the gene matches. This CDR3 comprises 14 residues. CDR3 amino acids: CASSDEGARSPLHF. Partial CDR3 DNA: TGTGCCAGCAGTGACGAGGGGGCGCGTTCACCC.

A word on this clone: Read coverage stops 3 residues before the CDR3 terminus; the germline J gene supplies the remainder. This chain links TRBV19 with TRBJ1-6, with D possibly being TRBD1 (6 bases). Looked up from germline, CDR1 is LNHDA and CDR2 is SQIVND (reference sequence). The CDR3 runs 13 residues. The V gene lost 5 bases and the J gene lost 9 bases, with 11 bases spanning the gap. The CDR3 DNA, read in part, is TGTGCCAGTAGTGTAACAGGGTCTTCACCC. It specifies CASSVTGSSP. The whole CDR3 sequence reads CASSVTGSSPLHF.

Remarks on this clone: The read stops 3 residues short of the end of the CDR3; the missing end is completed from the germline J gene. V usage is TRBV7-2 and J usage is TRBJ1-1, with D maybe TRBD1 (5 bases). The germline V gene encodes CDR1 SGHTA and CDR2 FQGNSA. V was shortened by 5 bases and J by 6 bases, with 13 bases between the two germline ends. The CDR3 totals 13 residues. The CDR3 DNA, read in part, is TGTGCCAGCAGCCGCCCGACAGTTCCTGAA. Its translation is CASSRPTVPE. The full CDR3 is CASSRPTVPEAFF.

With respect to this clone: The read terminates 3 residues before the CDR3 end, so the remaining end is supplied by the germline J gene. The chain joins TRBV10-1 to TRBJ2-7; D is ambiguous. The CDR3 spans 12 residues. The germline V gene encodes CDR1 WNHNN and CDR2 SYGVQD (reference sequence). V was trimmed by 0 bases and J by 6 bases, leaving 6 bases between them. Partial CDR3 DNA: TGCGCCAGCAGTGAGTCGACGGGCGAG. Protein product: CASSESTGE. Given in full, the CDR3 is CASSESTGEQYF.

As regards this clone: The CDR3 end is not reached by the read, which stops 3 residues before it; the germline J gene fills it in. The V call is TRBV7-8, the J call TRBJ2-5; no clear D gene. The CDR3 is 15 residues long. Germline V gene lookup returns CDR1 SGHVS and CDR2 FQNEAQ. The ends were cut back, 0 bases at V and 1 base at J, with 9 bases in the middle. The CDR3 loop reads CASSLAFTVQETQYF. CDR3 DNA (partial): TGTGCCAGCAGCTTAGCGTTTACAGTCCAAGAGACC.

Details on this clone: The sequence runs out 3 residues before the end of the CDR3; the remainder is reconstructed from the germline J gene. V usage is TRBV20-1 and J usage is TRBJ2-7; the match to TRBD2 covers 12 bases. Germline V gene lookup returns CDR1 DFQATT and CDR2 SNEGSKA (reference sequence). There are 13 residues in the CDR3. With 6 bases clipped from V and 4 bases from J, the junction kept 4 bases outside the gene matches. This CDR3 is CSARTSGTYEQYF. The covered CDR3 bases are TGCAGTGCAAGGACTAGCGGGACTTACGAG.